This TCR beta chain was obtained from a study of PD-L1 blockade in urothelial cancer. At the level of the study: Administration of atezolizumab to patients began at some point between 2013 and 2014, at 1,200 mg intravenously every 3 weeks. Twenty-five of the 29 patients were men with bladder-origin urothelial cancer.

The CDR3 totals 14 residues. Germline loops: CDR1 SNHLY, CDR2 FYNNEI. V trimming: 5 bases; J trimming: 7 bases; junction bases outside the gene matches: 7. Study results and limitations: In blood sampled pretreatment, TCR clonality below the median predicted better survival.

Synthetically made TCR analog templates were put into each PCR as spikes. The repertoire was sequenced with immunoSEQ multiplex PCR; TCRdb's copy has only in-frame clones and lacks some. The sample comprises about 84,000 clones, roughly 80% of which are singletons, and roughly 9.5% rests with the top ten. Concerning this clone: Its antigen remains unknown.

The chain is built from TRBV2 and TRBJ1-2; 10 bases match TRBD1. The sample was PBMCs, taken around atezolizumab (anti-PD-L1) treatment. The receptor was isolated from an older man with urothelial cancer. This chain's CDR3 is CASSKGTGEFGYTF. CDR3 sequence (DNA): TGTGCCAGCAGTAAGGGGACAGGGGAATTTGGCTACACCTTC.